This TCR beta chain was sequenced for a study of T cells in Graves' hyperthyroidism and ophthalmopathy (dated by TCRdb to the late 2010s). Regarding the complete study: Peripheral blood samples were taken at initial diagnosis, before any treatment was given. The approximately 100 discovery patients were randomly divided into training and test sets at a 7:3 ratio. According to the paper, TCR Vbeta CDR3 sequencing was carried out on some 130 peripheral blood samples, which came from fewer than 50 ophthalmopathy, about 75 hyperthyroidism and roughly 17 progressor patients. Whether ophthalmopathy could be predicted prospectively was tested in an independent validation cohort made up of roughly 19 hyperthyroidism patients plus 17 patients who later progressed to ophthalmopathy. TCR V-J signatures able to tell the groups apart were searched for in a discovery cohort of some 100 patients, of whom 40 to 45 had Graves' ophthalmopathy and more than 55 had stable Graves' hyperthyroidism. Following sampling, methimazole starting at 30 mg daily was given to hyperthyroidism patients, and high-dose intravenous methylprednisolone was given to ophthalmopathy patients. Thyroid tissue and blood T-cell repertoires from six or seven Graves' hyperthyroidism patients were also compared in the study. Overall study outcomes, separate from this receptor: Ophthalmopathy was separated from stable hyperthyroidism by a 13 V-J signature model, with approximately 90% sensitivity and roughly 84% specificity obtained in cross-validation and 80%/75% obtained in testing. Sample size was not statistically predetermined, and blinding of investigators to group allocation was not performed. In validation, progression to ophthalmopathy was predicted by the model with 70.59% sensitivity and 72% to 85% specificity, a median of about 6.8 months before onset. Most expanded thyroid clonotypes (frequency above 0.001) were also detected in blood, a finding suggesting that blood repertoires may reflect thyroid immune responses.

Hyperthyroidism patients were newly diagnosed, with disease duration under 2 months, and aged 18 to 65 years. Exclusion was applied to patients with uncontrolled infections, other autoimmune diseases, pregnancy or lactation. Diagnoses were established on the basis of clinical symptoms, serum thyroxine and TRAb, thyroid ultrasound, and orbital computed tomography. Blood from progressor patients was drawn when they were first diagnosed with hyperthyroidism, before any ophthalmopathy symptoms appeared. PBMCs were isolated from about 9 ml of fresh peripheral blood by Ficoll-Paque density gradient centrifugation. Progressor patients were initially diagnosed with Graves' hyperthyroidism and developed ophthalmopathy during follow-up. Total RNA was extracted with Trizol reagent, and quality was checked on an Agilent 2100 Bioanalyzer. Per the germline V gene, SGHAT is the CDR1 and FQNNGV is the CDR2. Including the terminal cysteine and phenylalanine, the CDR3 comprises 17 residues. Of the read, only the CDR3 DNA is kept; its 51 bases are in frame from base 1. Relative to germline, V is missing 7 bases and J is missing 2 bases, with 12 bases of the junction outside any gene match.

The TCR beta CDR3 regions were amplified from RNA transcripts. The first round of RT-PCR for the TCR CDR3 was performed with the HTBI primer set and the Qiagen OneStep RT-PCR kit. The libraries were constructed in a second round of multiplex PCR and then size-selected and purified. The libraries were sequenced on an Illumina HiSeq2000 using paired-end 100 bp reads. As for the authors' bioinformatics: Raw data were processed with SOAPnuke, discarding reads with adapters, uncalled bases, mean Phred below 15, or no exact constant-primer or identifier match. COPE v1.2.5 was used to merge high-quality paired reads, and clonotypes were defined as unique nucleotide sequences. MiTCR v1.1 was used to align clonotypes to the IMGT TRBV, TRBD and TRBJ reference segments. The analysis included only V-J combinations with a frequency above 0.0001, which together covered around 99% of the repertoires. The TCS score was defined as the ratio of F50 (clonal expansion) to E x V (chaos), calculated using BLOSUM62-based TCRdist between CDR3 peptides within each V-J. Welch's t-statistics and random forest reduced some 510 V-J features to around 14, which were used in a naive Bayes classifier (R e1071). TCRdb applied fastp at Q25 and MiXCR to the public reads, then kept only in-frame beta chains. Every CDR3 protein is listed once, alongside the most common genes and DNA of its rows. The V and J calls here are based on TCRdb, not the publication. In all, the sample holds about 770,000 distinct CDR3 sequences, and roughly a sixth of those were seen once. Of the sample, over 15% falls within the top ten clones.

This clonotype was counted many times. The clone's antigen remains unknown. No much larger clonotype is one base removed from it; base qualities were not supplied. The receptor chain draws on TRBV11-2 and TRBJ2-2; a stretch of 8 junction bases matches TRBD2. The sequence came from a woman aged 45 to 65 with Graves' hyperthyroidism that later progressed to Graves' ophthalmopathy. The material sequenced was blood. The DNA sequence is given as TGTGCCAGCACCCTATGGGTAGCGGGGCTTAACACCGGGGAGCTGTTTTTT. It translates as CASTLWVAGLNTGELFF.